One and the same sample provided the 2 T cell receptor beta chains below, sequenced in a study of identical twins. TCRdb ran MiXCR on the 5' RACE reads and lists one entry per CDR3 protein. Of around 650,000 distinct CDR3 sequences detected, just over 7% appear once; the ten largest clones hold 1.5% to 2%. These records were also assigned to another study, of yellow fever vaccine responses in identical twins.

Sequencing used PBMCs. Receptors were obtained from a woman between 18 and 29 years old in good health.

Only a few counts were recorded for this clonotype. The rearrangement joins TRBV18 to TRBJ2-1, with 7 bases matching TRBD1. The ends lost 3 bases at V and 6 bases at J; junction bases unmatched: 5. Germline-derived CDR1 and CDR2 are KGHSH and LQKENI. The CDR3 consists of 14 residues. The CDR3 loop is CASSPQTGVNEQFF. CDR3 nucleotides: TGTGCCAGCTCACCCCAAACAGGGGTCAATGAGCAGTTCTTC. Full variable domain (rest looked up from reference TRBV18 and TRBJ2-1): NAGVMQNPRHLVRRRGQEARLRCSPMKGHSHVYWYRQLPEEGLKFMVYLQKENIIDESGMPKERFSAEFPKEGPSILRIQQVVRGDSAAYFCASSPQTGVNEQFFGPGTRLTVL.

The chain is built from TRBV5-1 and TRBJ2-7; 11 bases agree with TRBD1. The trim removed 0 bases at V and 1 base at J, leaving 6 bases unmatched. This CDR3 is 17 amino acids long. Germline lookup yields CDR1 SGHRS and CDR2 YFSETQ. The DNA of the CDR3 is TGCGCCAGCAGCTTGGGTGGACAGGGGGCCATTTCCTACGAGCAGTACTTC. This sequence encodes CASSLGGQGAISYEQYF.